The T cell receptor (beta chain) under discussion was sequenced for a study of control samples from healthy donors and cancer patients. Repertoires were generated with immunoSEQ multiplex PCR, while TCRdb's copy carries only in-frame clones and drops some. This table lists 150,000 to 200,000 clones. The sample consisted of blood. The sequence was obtained from a woman between 25 and 40 years old in good health.

In nucleotides, the CDR3 is TGTGCCAGCAGCCATTCCGACAGGGTGGTCTCTGGAAACACCATATATTTT. Translation: CASSHSDRVVSGNTIYF. V and J are TRBV16 and TRBJ1-3; 7 bases agree with TRBD1. The CDR3 runs to 17 residues. Trimming cost V 3 bases and J 0 bases; bases outside gene matches: 8. Germline V gene sequence: CDR1 KGHSY, CDR2 FQNENV. The full variable domain, completed using reference TRBV16 and TRBJ1-3, is GEEVAQTPKHLVRGEGQKAKLYCAPIKGHSYVFWYQQVLKNEFKFLISFQNENVFDETGMPKERFSAKCLPNSPCSLEIQATKLEDSAVYFCASSHSDRVVSGNTIYFGEGSWLTVV.